The next 29 T cell receptor beta chains were all read from a single sample in a study of vaccination and CD4 T cells after COVID-19. These receptors' targets are unknown. As to treatment: roughly ten-day PBMC culture with coronavirus spike peptide pools or control peptides (ViraFEST assay). Collection of the unexposed donor's CD4+ T cells took place before the COVID-19 pandemic (2011-2018). Cultured CD4+ T-cell DNA underwent Oncomine TCR Beta short-read sequencing. TCRdb used MiXCR to reprocess the PCR reads, holding one entry per CDR3 protein. The sample yields several thousand distinct CDR3 sequences, around 53% seen once. Source material: CD4+ T cells from blood, cultured in vitro. The receptors originated from a human donor in good health.

J is TRBJ1-1 and V is TRBV12-5; D perhaps matches TRBD1 (6 bases). Trimming cost V 7 bases and J 0 bases, with 9 bases left between them. Germline values: CDR1 LGHNT, CDR2 FRNRAP. This CDR3 has 13 amino acids. The CDR3 sequence: CASAGAMNTEAFF. The CDR3 DNA is TGTGCTAGTGCGGGGGCCATGAACACTGAAGCTTTCTTT.

DNA for the CDR3: TGTGCCAGCAGTTTATGGGTTCAGCTAGCTTTGGAGACCCAGTACTTC. As protein: CASSLWVQLALETQYF. The gene calls are TRBV28 and TRBJ2-5, with a possible D match to TRBD2 (5 bases). Between the trimmed V and J ends, which lost 0 bases and 5 bases, there was a span of 16 bases. The CDR3 totals 16 residues. CDR1 is MDHEN, CDR2 SYDVKM, per germline.

The chain combines TRBV11-2 with TRBJ1-2, with D unclear. Germline V CDR1 and CDR2: SGHAT, FQNNGV. V dropped 3 bases and J dropped 0 bases, with 11 bases sitting between them. The CDR3 covers 15 residues. The CDR3 is CASSLGGKANYGYTF. CDR3 in DNA: TGTGCCAGCAGCTTGGGCGGAAAGGCTAACTATGGCTACACCTTC.

This clonotype was counted between two and nine times. This chain links TRBV6-1 with TRBJ1-6; 8 bases align to TRBD1. This CDR3 comprises 12 residues. J gave up 7 bases and V 10 bases, and 3 bases lay outside the gene matches. Germline V gene data show CDR1 as MNHNS and CDR2 as SASEGT. CDR3 sequence (DNA): TGTGCCACCCGACAGGGGAATTCACCCCTCCACTTT. It codes for CATRQGNSPLHF.

The CDR3 coding sequence is TGTGCCAGCAGTACGACAGGGTGGTTAGAGGAGCAGTACTTC. The encoded protein is CASSTTGWLEEQYF. The chain joins TRBV7-9 to TRBJ2-7; TRBD1 matches 7 bases. Germline CDR1 reads SEHNR; CDR2 reads FQNEAQ (reference sequence). The V and J ends lost 6 bases and 7 bases, in that order; junction bases with no gene match: 12. There are 14 residues in the CDR3.

The V gene is TRBV28, the J gene TRBJ1-6; D might be TRBD1 (5 bases). The CDR3 has 14 residues. With 1 base removed from V and 7 bases from J, the gap between germline ends came to 8 bases. Germline V CDR1 and CDR2: MDHEN, SYDVKM. The CDR3 sequence: CASSLSGLNSPLHF. The CDR3 nucleotides read TGTGCCAGCAGTTTATCAGGGTTGAATTCACCCCTCCACTTT.

The J gene is TRBJ2-5, the V gene TRBV7-2; tentatively, D is TRBD1 (6 bases). Trimming left V 0 bases short and J 6 bases short, with 11 bases between. The CDR3 runs to 14 residues. Looked up from germline, CDR1 is SGHTA and CDR2 is FQGNSA. The CDR3: CASSLASQGKTQYF. CDR3 DNA sequence: TGTGCCAGCAGCTTAGCGTCGCAGGGGAAGACCCAGTACTTC.

The rearrangement joins TRBV12-3 or TRBV12-4 to TRBJ2-2; D uncertain. CDR3 length equals 13 residues. Trimming shortened V by 8 bases and J by 8 bases, and 15 bases separated the two germline ends. CDR3 amino acids: CASGSLRVGELFF. CDR3 sequence (DNA): TGTGCCAGCGGATCCCTCCGGGTGGGGGAGCTGTTTTTT.

This clonotype was seen only a few times. The chain uses TRBV5-1 and TRBJ1-6; perhaps TRBD1 as D (5 bases). The ends were cut back, 1 base at V and 7 bases at J, with 21 bases in the middle. Germline V CDR1 and CDR2: SGHRS, YFSETQ. This CDR3 is built from 18 residues. The chain's CDR3 is CASSLSSAAAGQNSPLHF. The CDR3 nucleotides are TGCGCCAGCAGCTTGTCTTCCGCGGCGGCAGGGCAAAATTCACCCCTCCACTTT.

The chain combines TRBV11-1 with TRBJ2-3, with D perhaps matching TRBD1 (6 bases). The V end was cut by 0 bases, the J end by 2 bases, with 12 bases between. The CDR3 covers 16 residues. Germline values: CDR1 SGHAT, CDR2 FQDESV (reference sequence). The CDR3 bases are TGTGCCAGCAGCTTAGCAAGTCTGGGGGCCACAGATACGCAGTATTTT. As protein: CASSLASLGATDTQYF.

This sequence joins TRBV11-3 and TRBJ2-2; 9 positions match TRBD1. This CDR3 contains 16 residues. V was clipped by 5 bases and J by 6 bases; unmatched bases: 10. CDR1 SGHNT and CDR2 YENEEA come from the germline V gene. As DNA, the CDR3 is TGTGCCAGCAGCCCAGGGACAGGGAGATGGGCCGGGGAGCTGTTTTTT. As protein: CASSPGTGRWAGELFF.

The CDR3, as DNA: TGCAGTGCATACGGGGCCGGACAAAGCTCCTACAATGAGCAGTTCTTC. Translated, it gives CSAYGAGQSSYNEQFF. The chain couples TRBV20-1 to TRBJ2-1; D is possibly TRBD1 or TRBD2 (5 bases each). V was shortened by 6 bases and J by 0 bases, with 18 bases between the two germline ends. Per the germline V gene, CDR1 is DFQATT and CDR2 is SNEGSKA (reference sequence). This CDR3 has 16 amino acids.

This clonotype was seen a few times. The chain combines TRBV2 with TRBJ1-2; 8 nucleotides align to TRBD1. Trimming cost V 3 bases and J 4 bases; bases outside gene matches: 4. The CDR3 is 14 amino acids. Germline V gene lookup returns CDR1 SNHLY and CDR2 FYNNEI. CDR3 sequence: CASSEVGQGYGYTF. The CDR3 DNA reads TGTGCCAGCAGTGAGGTTGGACAGGGCTATGGCTACACCTTC.

The chain recombines TRBV9 with TRBJ2-2; D remains unclear. From germline, CDR1 is SGDLS and CDR2 YYNGEE. Trimming stripped 0 bases from V and 5 bases from J, with 5 bases between. The CDR3 loop spans 13 amino acids. The CDR3 DNA sequence: TGTGCCAGCAGCGTAGGCCCAACCGGGGAGCTGTTTTTT. Translated: CASSVGPTGELFF.

The V and J genes are TRBV3-1 and TRBJ1-2; no clear D gene. The CDR3 sequence is 14 residues long. V was pared by 1 base and J by 2 bases, with 8 bases between. From germline, CDR1 is LGHDT and CDR2 YNNKEL (reference sequence). CDR3 residues: CASSQVPENYGYTF. DNA for the CDR3: TGTGCCAGCAGCCAAGTCCCAGAGAACTATGGCTACACCTTC.

This rearrangement joins TRBV18 to TRBJ1-6; no firm D call. CDR3 length equals 14 residues. Trimming shortened V by 0 bases and J by 10 bases, and 10 bases separated the two germline ends. Per germline, CDR1 KGHSH and CDR2 LQKENI. The CDR3 reads CASSPPVPSSPLHF. The CDR3 DNA reads TGTGCCAGCTCACCACCGGTCCCATCATCACCCCTCCACTTT. Combining the CDR3 with reference TRBV18 and TRBJ1-6 gives the whole variable domain NAGVMQNPRHLVRRRGQEARLRCSPMKGHSHVYWYRQLPEEGLKFMVYLQKENIIDESGMPKERFSAEFPKEGPSILRIQQVVRGDSAAYFCASSPPVPSSPLHFGNGTRLTVT.

V gene TRBV11-2 combines with J gene TRBJ2-4; 13 bases are a match to TRBD2. The CDR3 has 18 amino acids. The germline gives CDR1 SGHAT, CDR2 FQNNGV. Losses at the gene ends were 4 bases for V and 1 base for J; bases not matched to a gene: 7. The CDR3 DNA sequence: TGTGCCAGCAGCTCACTGACTAGCGGGGGGACGGCCAAAAACATTCAGTACTTC. It specifies CASSSLTSGGTAKNIQYF.

V and J are TRBV20-1 and TRBJ2-5, with 7 bases that match TRBD2. J lost 4 bases, V lost 0 bases, and 14 bases had no gene match. The CDR3 length is 17 residues. Per the germline V gene, CDR1 is DFQATT and CDR2 is SNEGSKA (reference sequence). CDR3 region: CSARDPYGGGISETQYF. As DNA, the CDR3 is TGCAGTGCTAGAGATCCGTACGGGGGAGGGATCTCAGAGACCCAGTACTTC.

This chain links TRBV7-7 with TRBJ2-3, with 10 nucleotides matching TRBD2. Trimming removed 5 bases from V and 1 base from J; junction bases left unmatched: 3. Germline assignment: CDR1 SSHAT and CDR2 FNYEAQ (reference sequence). This CDR3 comprises 15 residues. In DNA, the CDR3 is TGTGCCAGCAGCCCAACTAGCGGGGGCACAGATACGCAGTATTTT. Residues: CASSPTSGGTDTQYF.

The V call is TRBV29-1, the J call TRBJ1-1; D may be TRBD1 (5 bases). Germline CDR1 SQVTM, CDR2 ANQGSEA. The V end lost 4 bases, the J end lost 6 bases, and 12 bases lay between the germline ends. This CDR3 spans 12 amino acids. This CDR3 reads CSVAKMGAEAFF. CDR3 in DNA: TGCAGCGTTGCCAAAATGGGGGCTGAAGCTTTCTTT.

The gene calls are TRBV11-2 and TRBJ2-2, with D perhaps TRBD1 (5 bases). Germline values: CDR1 SGHAT, CDR2 FQNNGV. The CDR3 has 14 residues. V was trimmed by 2 bases and J by 7 bases, leaving 11 bases between them. CDR3 coding DNA: TGTGCCAGCAGCTTAACCGCGCAGGGCGGGGAGCTGTTTTTT. It is translated as CASSLTAQGGELFF.

This sequence joins TRBV7-2 and TRBJ1-2; possibly TRBD1 for D (5 bases). The length of the CDR3 is 14 residues. Germline-derived CDR1 and CDR2 are SGHTA and FQGNSA. V shed 2 bases and J shed 5 bases, with 12 bases lying between them. The CDR3 DNA sequence: TGTGCCAGCAGCTTAATAGGGGAGGGTTATGGCTACACCTTC. It yields the protein CASSLIGEGYGYTF.

This chain links TRBV29-1 with TRBJ1-1; no definite D call. CDR1 and CDR2 (germline): SQVTM, ANQGSEA. The CDR3 is made up of 11 amino acids. V lost 3 bases and J 4 bases, leaving 6 bases between the germline ends. CDR3 protein: CSVDRITEAFF. Written as DNA, the CDR3 is TGCAGCGTTGACAGGATCACTGAAGCTTTCTTT.

The chain is built from TRBV20-1 and TRBJ2-2, with D perhaps TRBD2 (5 bases). V lost 0 bases and J 5 bases, leaving 13 bases between the germline ends. The CDR3 runs 15 residues. In germline, CDR1 is DFQATT, CDR2 SNEGSKA (reference sequence). CDR3 sequence reads: CSARDPRTGTGELFF. CDR3 DNA: TGCAGTGCTAGAGATCCTCGGACTGGAACCGGGGAGCTGTTTTTT.

The sample holds a few counts of this clonotype. The V gene is TRBV20-1, the J gene TRBJ2-7; TRBD2 aligns across 13 bases. The CDR3 is made up of 17 amino acids. The V gene end was trimmed by 6 bases and the J gene end by 5 bases; junction bases not matched to a gene: 16. Germline V gives CDR1 DFQATT, CDR2 SNEGSKA (reference sequence). The CDR3 loop reads CSAIQTSGRARSNEQYF. The CDR3 coding sequence is TGCAGTGCAATACAAACTAGCGGGAGGGCCCGATCGAACGAGCAGTACTTC.

The V call is TRBV20-1, the J call TRBJ2-2; a possible D gene is TRBD2 (6 bases). This CDR3 contains 15 residues. Germline assignment: CDR1 DFQATT and CDR2 SNEGSKA (reference sequence). Trimming took 2 bases from V and 5 from J, leaving 15 bases between them. CDR3 DNA: TGCAGTGCTAGAAGGGACTTTTTGGGAACCGGGGAGCTGTTTTTT. It translates to CSARRDFLGTGELFF.

The J gene is TRBJ2-1, the V gene TRBV12-3 or TRBV12-4; D may correspond to TRBD1 or TRBD2 (6 bases each). V lost 6 bases and J 0 bases, leaving 12 bases between the germline ends. The CDR3 has 15 amino acids. CDR3 sequence (DNA): TGTGCCAGCAGAATCGAGGGGGGCTCCTACAATGAGCAGTTCTTC. Translation gives CASRIEGGSYNEQFF.

The chain recombines TRBV6-1 with TRBJ1-5, with D possibly matching TRBD1 (6 bases). Trimming left V 8 bases short and J 7 bases short, with 18 bases between. Looked up from germline, CDR1 is MNHNS and CDR2 is SASEGT. CDR3 length: 14 residues. The CDR3 DNA sequence: TGTGCCAGCGGAAAAACAGGGTTCGGCCAGCCCCAGCATTTT. Translated, it gives CASGKTGFGQPQHF.

This sequence joins TRBV19 and TRBJ2-5; weak D call: TRBD1 (7 bases). Germline CDR1 reads LNHDA; CDR2 reads SQIVND (reference sequence). Trimming removed 5 bases from V and 6 bases from J, with 22 bases in between. The CDR3 has 16 residues. The CDR3 DNA is TGTGCCAGTAGTGAAGGAGGGGGCCGGTTCGGGCAGACCCAGTACTTC. This sequence encodes CASSEGGGRFGQTQYF.